This entry features one TCR beta chain sequence. Its antigen is still unknown. Base qualities were left out, and no much larger clone turns up one base away. Patients with ophthalmopathy had moderately to severely active disease, with a Clinical Activity Score of 3 or more, a NOSPECS grade of 4 or more, and a disease duration of less than 3 months. Anyone with other autoimmune diseases, uncontrolled infections, pregnancy or lactation was excluded from the study. Clinical symptoms, serum thyroxine, TRAb, thyroid ultrasound and orbital computed tomography formed the basis of the diagnosis. Using Ficoll-Paque density gradient centrifugation, PBMCs were isolated from 9 to 10 ml of fresh peripheral blood. Total RNA was extracted using Trizol reagent, and RNA quality was checked on an Agilent 2100 Bioanalyzer. TCR beta CDR3 regions were amplified from RNA transcripts for repertoire sequencing. A first-round RT-PCR used HTBI primers with the Qiagen OneStep RT-PCR kit, followed by a second-round multiplex PCR, size selection and purification. Libraries were sequenced paired-end with 100 bp reads on an Illumina HiSeq2000. Turning to the authors' computational methods: SOAPnuke was used to process the reads, throwing out any read that had adapters, had uncalled bases, had a mean Phred below 15, or lacked an exact constant-primer or identifier match. High-quality paired reads were merged with COPE v1.2.5. Each unique nucleotide sequence was treated as a clonotype, and MiTCR v1.1 was used to align the clonotypes to the IMGT TRB V, D and J references. The analysis was limited to V-J combinations with a frequency above 0.0001, which together covered 99% to 99.2% of the repertoires. For each V-J combination, a TCR clonal expansion and chaos score was defined as the ratio of F50 clonal expansion to chaos observed in the TCRdist matrix. Welch's t-statistics and random forest were used to reduce the features to around 13 V-J combinations, which were then used as input to a naive Bayes classifier. Thyroid-blood repertoire similarity was quantified with the Morisita-Horn index. TCRdb reworked the public reads: Q25 trimming with fastp, MiXCR clone assembly, productive beta chains retained. One record per CDR3 amino acid sequence lists the most common genes and DNA. The authors' filters were not applied to this entry. The sample has more than 550,000 distinct CDR3 sequences on record, about 38% of them singletons. The top ten constitute over 2.5% of the sample.

The germline ends are 10 bases apart after V is trimmed by 4 bases and J by 6 bases. In the germline V gene, CDR1 corresponds to SQVTM and CDR2 to ANQGSEA. Spanning cysteine to phenylalanine, the CDR3 consists of 12 amino acids. CDR3 DNA only is kept here, 36 bases in frame from base 1. The sample belongs to a study of Graves' ophthalmopathy and Graves' hyperthyroidism listed by TCRdb under 2018. With respect to the entire study: Peripheral blood samples were taken at the time of initial diagnosis, before any treatment was given. For independent validation, a separate cohort was made up of approximately 18 hyperthyroidism patients plus 17 patients who later progressed from hyperthyroidism to ophthalmopathy. Following sample collection, hyperthyroidism patients were given methimazole at a starting dose of 30 mg daily, and ophthalmopathy patients were given high-dose intravenous methylprednisolone. In more than five hyperthyroidism patients, the T-cell repertoires found in thyroid tissue were compared with those found in blood. In total, around 130 blood samples were TCR-sequenced: roughly 45 ophthalmopathy, about 75 hyperthyroidism and approximately 17 hyperthyroidism-to-ophthalmopathy patients. To explore V-J signatures distinguishing ophthalmopathy from hyperthyroidism, a discovery set of around 97 patients (more than 40 ophthalmopathy, 57 stable hyperthyroidism) was enrolled. The study used TCR beta repertoire signatures to distinguish Graves' ophthalmopathy from Graves' hyperthyroidism and to predict progression to ophthalmopathy. Points the paper makes about the study in general: In cross-validation, the 13-signature model distinguished ophthalmopathy from stable hyperthyroidism with 87.88% sensitivity and approximately 81% specificity, while in the test set the corresponding values were 80% and 75%. Most of the expanded thyroid clonotypes with a frequency above 0.001 were also detected in blood, and it was suggested that the thyroid immune response may be reflected by blood repertoires. In validation, the model predicted ophthalmopathy progression with nearly 71% sensitivity and roughly 72% specificity; some 13 predicted patients were CT-confirmed with GO in a median of approximately 6.5 months. No statistical method was used to set the sample size in advance, and the investigators knew which group each participant was assigned to.

The chain uses TRBV29-1 and TRBJ1-5; the D gene is possibly TRBD1, with 5 bases matching. The clonotype originates from an adult man with Graves' ophthalmopathy. Sequenced sample: peripheral blood. The DNA is TGCAGCGTTGGGGGGAACTGTCAGCCCCAGCATTTT. It translates to CSVGGNCQPQHF.